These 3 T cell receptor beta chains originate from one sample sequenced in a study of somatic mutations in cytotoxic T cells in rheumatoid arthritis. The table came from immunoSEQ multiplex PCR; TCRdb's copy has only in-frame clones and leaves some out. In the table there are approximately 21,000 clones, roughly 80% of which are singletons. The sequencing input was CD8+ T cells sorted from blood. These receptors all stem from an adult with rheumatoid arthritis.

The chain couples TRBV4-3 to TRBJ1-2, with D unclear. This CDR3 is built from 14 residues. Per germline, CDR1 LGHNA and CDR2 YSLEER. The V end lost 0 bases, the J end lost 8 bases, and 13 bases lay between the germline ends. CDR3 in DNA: TGCGCCAGCAGCCAAGATCGGTCTCGTGGAGGCTACACCTTC. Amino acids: CASSQDRSRGGYTF.

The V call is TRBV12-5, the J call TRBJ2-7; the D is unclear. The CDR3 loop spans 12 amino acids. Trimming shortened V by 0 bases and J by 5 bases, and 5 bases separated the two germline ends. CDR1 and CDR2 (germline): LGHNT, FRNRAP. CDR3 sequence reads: CASGLVENEQYF. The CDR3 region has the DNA TGTGCTAGTGGTTTGGTAGAAAACGAGCAGTACTTC.

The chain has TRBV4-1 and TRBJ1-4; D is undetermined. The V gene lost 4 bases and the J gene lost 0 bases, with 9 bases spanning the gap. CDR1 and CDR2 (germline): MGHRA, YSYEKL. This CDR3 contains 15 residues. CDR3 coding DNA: TGCGCCAGCAGCCCCTCGTTTGCAACTAATGAAAAACTGTTTTTT. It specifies CASSPSFATNEKLFF.